The rows below give T cell receptor beta chains drawn from one sample of a study of shared clonotypes between healthy human individuals. TCRdb's table, derived via immunoSEQ multiplex PCR, lists solely in-frame clones and lacks some. The sample has around 690,000 clones; 90% are singletons. Material for sequencing was memory CD8+ T cells from PBMCs. The receptors stem from a man between 18 and 29 years old in good health. Some clones in this sample may be carry-over from other donors' samples. The CDR3 runs from the conserved cysteine through the conserved F or W. The D gene is left open where the match is weak. Rows give clone size only sometimes, using once, few, many, or a class for an expanded clone.

v_gene,d_gene,j_gene,abundance,CDR3nt,CDR3aa
TRBV29-1,NA,TRBJ2-7,NA,TGCAGCGTTGTTGGCAGGTTAACCTACGAGCAGTACTTC,CSVVGRLTYEQYF
TRBV4-3,NA,TRBJ1-4,NA,TGCGCCAGCAGCCAAGATGGGGAAAAACTGTTTTTT,CASSQDGEKLFF
TRBV18,NA,TRBJ1-1,NA,TGTGCCAGCTCAATTGGGGGGAAGAACACTGAAGCTTTCTTT,CASSIGGKNTEAFF
TRBV29-1,TRBD1,TRBJ1-1,NA,TGCAGCGTTGAGGGACAGGGTTCGGGCTGGTCTGCTGAAGCTTTCTTT,CSVEGQGSGWSAEAFF
TRBV6-5,TRBD1,TRBJ2-5,NA,TGTGCCAGCAGTTACCCTAGTGAAGGGGGCGAGGAGACCCAGTACTTC,CASSYPSEGGEETQYF
TRBV4-2,NA,TRBJ2-5,NA,TGTGCCAGCAGCCAGTTCCTAAGCAGGGACGAACAAGAGACCCAGTACTTC,CASSQFLSRDEQETQYF
TRBV6-1,NA,TRBJ2-7,NA,TGTGCCAGCAGTGTAACTGGATCCTACGAGCAGTACTTC,CASSVTGSYEQYF
TRBV2,TRBD2,TRBJ2-1,NA,TGTGCCAGCAGGGAATCCCTGACTAGCGGGGGGGACAATGAGCAGTTCTTC,CASRESLTSGGDNEQFF
TRBV6-1,NA,TRBJ1-1,NA,TGTGCCAGCAGCCTCTTTGAGGAGAACACTGAAGCTTTCTTT,CASSLFEENTEAFF
TRBV5-1,NA,TRBJ2-1,NA,TGCGCCAGCAGCTTGGAGACACTCGTGGGCCCCTACAATGAGCAGTTCTTC,CASSLETLVGPYNEQFF
TRBV29-1,NA,TRBJ2-1,NA,TGCAGCGTGAATACGGGAGCCCGGTTGTACAATGAGCAGTTCTTC,CSVNTGARLYNEQFF
TRBV10-2,TRBD1,TRBJ2-7,NA,TGCGCCAGCAGTGAGCCACAGGGGGCGGCCTACGAGCAGTACTTC,CASSEPQGAAYEQYF
TRBV10-3,NA,TRBJ2-7,NA,TGTGCCAGCAGTTTCCGCCCGGGCCGAACTTACGAGCAGTACTTC,CASSFRPGRTYEQYF
TRBV27,NA,TRBJ2-3,NA,TGTGCCAGCAGTTTACCCCAAGGGGGGGAGGATACGCAGTATTTT,CASSLPQGGEDTQYF
TRBV7-9,TRBD2,TRBJ2-3,NA,TGTGCCAGCAGCTTAAGTTCTAGCGGGGATACGCAGTATTTT,CASSLSSSGDTQYF
TRBV29-1,TRBD1,TRBJ2-7,NA,TGCAGCGTCGACACAGGGGGAAACGAGCAGTACTTC,CSVDTGGNEQYF
TRBV5-1,NA,TRBJ1-1,NA,TGCGCCAGCAGCTTGGGGGTTAACACTGAAGCTTTCTTT,CASSLGVNTEAFF
TRBV27,NA,TRBJ2-1,NA,TGTGCCAGCAGTTTAACAGCGAATAACAATGAGCAGTTCTTC,CASSLTANNNEQFF
TRBV5-4,TRBD2,TRBJ2-7,few,TGTGCCAGCAGCTCGCGGGAGGGCCATAACGAGCAGTACTTC,CASSSREGHNEQYF